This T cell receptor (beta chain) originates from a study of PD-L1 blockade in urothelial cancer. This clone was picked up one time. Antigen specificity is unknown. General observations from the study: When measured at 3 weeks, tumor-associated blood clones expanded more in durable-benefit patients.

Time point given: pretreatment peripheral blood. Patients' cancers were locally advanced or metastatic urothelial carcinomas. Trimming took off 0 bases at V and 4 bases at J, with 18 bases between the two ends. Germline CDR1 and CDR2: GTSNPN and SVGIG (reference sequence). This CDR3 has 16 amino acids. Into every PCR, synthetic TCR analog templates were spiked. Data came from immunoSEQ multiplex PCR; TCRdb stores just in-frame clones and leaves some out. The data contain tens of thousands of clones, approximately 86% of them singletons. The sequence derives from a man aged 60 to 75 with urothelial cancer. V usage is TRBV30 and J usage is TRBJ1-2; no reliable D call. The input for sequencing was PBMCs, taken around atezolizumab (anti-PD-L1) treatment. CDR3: CAWSVGGQPSTYGYTF. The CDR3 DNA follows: TGTGCCTGGAGTGTAGGCGGGCAGCCGTCTACCTATGGCTACACCTTC.